Below are 5 T cell receptor beta chains sequenced from a single sample in a study of blood T cell repertoires in COVID-19. Produced via immunoSEQ multiplex PCR; TCRdb's table is partial and in-frame only. Among approximately 350,000 clones listed, 85% to 90% were seen once. Material: peripheral blood. The receptor source for this set is a woman aged 45 to 65 with COVID-19, enrolled during active disease.

J is TRBJ2-7 and V is TRBV18; 8 bases map to TRBD1. In germline, CDR1 is KGHSH, CDR2 LQKENI. V was pared by 5 bases and J by 1 base, with 16 bases of the junction left unmatched. CDR3 length: 18 amino acids. The CDR3 DNA reads TGTGCCAGCTCAAGGGGGTTGAGTGGGACAGGTAGGTCCTACGAGCAGTACTTC. It yields the protein CASSRGLSGTGRSYEQYF.

This clone was counted between two and nine times. The gene calls are TRBV9 and TRBJ2-5; 7 bases align to TRBD1. This CDR3 is 14 amino acids long. CDR1 is SGDLS, CDR2 YYNGEE, per germline. Unmatched junction bases numbered 4, after V lost 0 bases and J lost 5 bases. The CDR3, as DNA: TGTGCCAGCAGCGTAGAAGGGGGCGGCGAGACCCAGTACTTC. The encoded protein is CASSVEGGGETQYF. Full variable domain (rest looked up from reference TRBV9 and TRBJ2-5): DSGVTQTPKHLITATGQRVTLRCSPRSGDLSVYWYQQSLDQGLQFLIQYYNGEERAKGNILERFSAQQFPDLHSELNLSSLELGDSALYFCASSVEGGGETQYFGPGTRLLVL.

V and J are TRBV24-1 and TRBJ2-2; 7 nucleotides match TRBD2. Losses at the gene ends were 5 bases for V and 6 bases for J; bases not matched to a gene: 8. Germline lookup yields CDR1 KGHDR and CDR2 SFDVKD. There are 15 residues in the CDR3. The CDR3 spells CATSVGGSPPGELFF. The CDR3, as DNA: TGTGCCACCAGTGTTGGCGGGAGTCCCCCCGGGGAGCTGTTTTTT.

The chain joins TRBV7-2 to TRBJ2-7; 10 positions match TRBD2. Germline V gene data show CDR1 as SGHTA and CDR2 as FQGNSA. This CDR3 has 15 residues. The ends lost 5 bases at V and 3 bases at J; junction bases unmatched: 7. This CDR3 is CASSKTSGNSYEQYF. Here the CDR3 DNA reads TGTGCCAGCAGCAAAACTAGCGGGAATAGCTACGAGCAGTACTTC.

The rearrangement joins TRBV20-1 to TRBJ2-5; a possible D gene is TRBD1 (6 bases). Per germline, CDR1 DFQATT and CDR2 SNEGSKA (reference sequence). This CDR3 region has 13 residues. Trimming removed 3 bases at V and 3 bases at J, with 11 bases between. The CDR3 bases are TGCAGTGCTAGTAGGGGGAATGAAGAGACCCAGTACTTC. Amino acid sequence: CSASRGNEETQYF.